The present T cell receptor beta chain was sequenced within a study of blood T cell repertoires in COVID-19. Study at large: The analysed material was cDNA or gDNA that came from T cells, B-cell-depleted T cells, or PBMCs.

Using immunoSEQ multiplex PCR, the repertoire was profiled, and TCRdb retains in-frame clones only, with some absent. The table has approximately 210,000 clones, 80% to 85% seen once. CDR3 size: 14 residues. V trimming: 5 bases; J trimming: 1 base; junction bases outside the gene matches: 6. Germline lookup yields CDR1 SQVTM and CDR2 ANQGSEA. The rearrangement uses TRBV29-1 and TRBJ1-1, with 8 bases identical to TRBD1. Sequences were obtained from peripheral blood. This receptor was taken from a human donor in a cohort sampled during active COVID-19. CDR3 DNA: TGCAGCGTTCTTCAGGGGGCAGGGAACACTGAAGCTTTCTTT. Its translation: CSVLQGAGNTEAFF.